This entry is about one T cell receptor (beta chain). Its antigen is as yet unknown. V lost 5 bases to trimming and J lost 5 bases; unmatched junction nucleotides: 18. The CDR3 spans 18 residues. This sample's TCRbeta library carried unique molecular identifier barcodes. TCRdb called the PCR reads again in MiXCR, with one record for every CDR3 protein. The sample lists 800,000 to 1,000,000 distinct CDR3 sequences; roughly 29% were seen once. The data originate from a study of T-cell reconstitution after alpha-beta-depleted transplantation in children. Findings and limits, study-wide: Surviving recipient T cells and intrathymic progenitors accounted for some patients' high TCRbeta diversity at day 60. The authors attributed T-cell counts and diversity one year after transplant mostly to newly produced T cells.

This receptor was identified in a boy younger than two who had a stem cell transplant for SCID, so the T cells may come from the graft donor. The rearrangement joins TRBV12-3 or TRBV12-4 to TRBJ1-5; 7 bases are a match to TRBD1. The sequenced sample was PBMCs, mostly from graft donor cells, obtained 360 days after TCRalphabeta/CD19-depleted stem cell transplant. CDR3 sequence: CASSRKDRVWLRDQPQHF. CDR3 nucleotides: TGTGCCAGCAGTCGCAAAGACAGGGTTTGGTTAAGGGATCAGCCCCAGCATTTT.